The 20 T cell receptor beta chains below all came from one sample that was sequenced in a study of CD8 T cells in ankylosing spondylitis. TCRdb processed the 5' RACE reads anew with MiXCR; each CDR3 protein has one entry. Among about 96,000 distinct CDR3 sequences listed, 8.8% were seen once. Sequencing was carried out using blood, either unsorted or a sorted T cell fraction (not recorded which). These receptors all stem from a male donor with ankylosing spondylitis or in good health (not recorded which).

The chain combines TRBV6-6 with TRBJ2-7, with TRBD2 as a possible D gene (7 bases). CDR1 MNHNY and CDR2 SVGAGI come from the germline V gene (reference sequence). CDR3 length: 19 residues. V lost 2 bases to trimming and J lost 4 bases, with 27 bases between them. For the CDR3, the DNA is TGTGCCAGCAGTTACCTGGGATCCGGCGGGGGCGCGTATGTATACGAGCAGTACTTC. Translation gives CASSYLGSGGGAYVYEQYF.

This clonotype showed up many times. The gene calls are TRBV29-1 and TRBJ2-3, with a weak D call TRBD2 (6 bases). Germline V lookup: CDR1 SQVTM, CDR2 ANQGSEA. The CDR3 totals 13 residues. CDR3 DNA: TGCAGTACAATAGCGGCTAGCACAGATACGCAGTATTTT. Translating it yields CSTIAASTDTQYF.

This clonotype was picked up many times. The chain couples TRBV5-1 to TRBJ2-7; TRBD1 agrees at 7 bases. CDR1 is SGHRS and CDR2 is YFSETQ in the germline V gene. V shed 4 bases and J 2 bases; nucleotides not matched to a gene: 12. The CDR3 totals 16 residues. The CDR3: CASSLIRDSNPYEQYF. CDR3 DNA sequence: TGCGCCAGCAGCCTTATCCGGGACAGTAACCCCTACGAGCAGTACTTC. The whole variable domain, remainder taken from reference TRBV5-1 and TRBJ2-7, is KAGVTQTPRYLIKTRGQQVTLSCSPISGHRSVSWYQQTPGQGLQFLFEYFSETQRNKGNFPGRFSGRQFSNSRSEMNVSTLELGDSALYLCASSLIRDSNPYEQYFGPGTRLTVT.

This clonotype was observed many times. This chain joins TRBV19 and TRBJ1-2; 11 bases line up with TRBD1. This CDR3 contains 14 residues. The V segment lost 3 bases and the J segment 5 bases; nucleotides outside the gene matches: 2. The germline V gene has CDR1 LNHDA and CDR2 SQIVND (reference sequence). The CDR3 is CASSMDRGLYGYTF. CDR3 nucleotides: TGTGCCAGTAGTATGGACAGGGGGCTTTATGGCTACACCTTC.

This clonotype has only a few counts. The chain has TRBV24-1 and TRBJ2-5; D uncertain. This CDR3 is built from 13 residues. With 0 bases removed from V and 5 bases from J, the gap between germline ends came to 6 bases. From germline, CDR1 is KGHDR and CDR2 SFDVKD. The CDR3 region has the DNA TGTGCCACCAGTGATTTGCACGGCGAGACCCAGTACTTC. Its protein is CATSDLHGETQYF.

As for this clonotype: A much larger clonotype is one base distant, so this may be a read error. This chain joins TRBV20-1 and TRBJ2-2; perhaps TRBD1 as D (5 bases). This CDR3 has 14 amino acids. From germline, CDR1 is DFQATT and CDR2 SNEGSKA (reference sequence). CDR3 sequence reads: CSARTEINIGELFF. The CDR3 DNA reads TGCAGTGCTAGGACAGAGATTAACATCGGGGAGCTGTTTTTT.

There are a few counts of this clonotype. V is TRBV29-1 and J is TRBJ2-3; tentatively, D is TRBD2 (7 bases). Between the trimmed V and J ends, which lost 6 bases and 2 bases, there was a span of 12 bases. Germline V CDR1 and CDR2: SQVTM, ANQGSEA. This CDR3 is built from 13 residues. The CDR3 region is CSVGGLHTDTQYF. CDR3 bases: TGCAGCGTAGGGGGACTACACACAGATACGCAGTATTTT.

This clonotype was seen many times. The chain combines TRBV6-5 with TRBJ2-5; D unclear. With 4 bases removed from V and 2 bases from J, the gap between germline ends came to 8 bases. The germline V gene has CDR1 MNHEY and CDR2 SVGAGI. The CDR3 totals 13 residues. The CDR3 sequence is CASSSRRQETQYF. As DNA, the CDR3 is TGTGCCAGCAGTTCACGCAGGCAAGAGACCCAGTACTTC.

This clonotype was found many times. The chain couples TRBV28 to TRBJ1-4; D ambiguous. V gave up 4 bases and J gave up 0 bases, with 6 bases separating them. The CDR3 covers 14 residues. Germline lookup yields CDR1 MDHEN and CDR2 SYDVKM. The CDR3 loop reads CASSSDSTNEKLFF. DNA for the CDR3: TGTGCCAGCAGTTCCGATTCAACTAATGAAAAACTGTTTTTT.

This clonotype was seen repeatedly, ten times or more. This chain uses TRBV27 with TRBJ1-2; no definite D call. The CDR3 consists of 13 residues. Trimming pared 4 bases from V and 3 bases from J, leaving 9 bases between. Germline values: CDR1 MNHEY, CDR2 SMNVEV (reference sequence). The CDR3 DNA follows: TGTGCCAGCAGTTCCGGGGTGGACTATGGCTACACCTTC. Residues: CASSSGVDYGYTF.

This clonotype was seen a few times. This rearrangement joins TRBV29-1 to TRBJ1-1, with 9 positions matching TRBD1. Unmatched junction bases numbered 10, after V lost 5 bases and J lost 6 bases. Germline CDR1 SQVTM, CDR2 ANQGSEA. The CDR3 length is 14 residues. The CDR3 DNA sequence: TGCAGCGTTAAAGGGGGACAGGGAGTCCCTGAAGCTTTCTTT. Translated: CSVKGGQGVPEAFF.

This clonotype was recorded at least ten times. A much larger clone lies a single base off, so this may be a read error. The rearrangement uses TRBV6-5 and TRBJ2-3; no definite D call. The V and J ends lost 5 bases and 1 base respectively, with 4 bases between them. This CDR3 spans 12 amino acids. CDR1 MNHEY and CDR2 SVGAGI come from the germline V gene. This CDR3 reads CASSTRTDTQYF. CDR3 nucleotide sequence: TGTGCCAGCAGTACCCGCACAGATACGCAGTATTTT.

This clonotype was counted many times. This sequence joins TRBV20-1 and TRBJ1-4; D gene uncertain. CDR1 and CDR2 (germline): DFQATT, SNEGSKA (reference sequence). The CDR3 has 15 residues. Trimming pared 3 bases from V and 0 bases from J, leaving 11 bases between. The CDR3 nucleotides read TGCAGTGCTAGGAGATCTTCTGCAACTAATGAAAAACTGTTTTTT. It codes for CSARRSSATNEKLFF.

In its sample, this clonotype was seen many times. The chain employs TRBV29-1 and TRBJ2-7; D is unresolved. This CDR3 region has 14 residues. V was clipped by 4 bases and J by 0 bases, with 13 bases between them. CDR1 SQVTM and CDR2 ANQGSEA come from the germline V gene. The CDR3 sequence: CSVVSKPSSYEQYF. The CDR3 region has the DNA TGCAGCGTTGTATCGAAACCAAGCTCCTACGAGCAGTACTTC.

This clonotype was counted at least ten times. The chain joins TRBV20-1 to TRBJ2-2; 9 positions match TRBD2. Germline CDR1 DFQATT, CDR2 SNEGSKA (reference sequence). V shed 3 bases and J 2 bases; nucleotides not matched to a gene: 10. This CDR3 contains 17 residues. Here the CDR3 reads CSARNLKTSGNTGELFF. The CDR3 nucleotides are TGCAGTGCTAGGAATCTTAAGACTAGCGGTAACACCGGGGAGCTGTTTTTT.

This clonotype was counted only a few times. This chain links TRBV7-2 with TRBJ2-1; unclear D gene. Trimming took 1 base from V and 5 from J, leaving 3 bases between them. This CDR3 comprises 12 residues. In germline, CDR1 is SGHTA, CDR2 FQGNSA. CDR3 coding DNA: TGTGCCAGCAGCTTAGTGAACAATGAGCAGTTCTTC. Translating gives CASSLVNNEQFF.

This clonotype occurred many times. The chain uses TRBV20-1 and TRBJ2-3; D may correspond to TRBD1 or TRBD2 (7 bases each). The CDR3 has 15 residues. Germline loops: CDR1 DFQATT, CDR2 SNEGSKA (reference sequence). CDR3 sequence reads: CSSEGGGIGTDTQYF. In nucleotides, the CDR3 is TGCAGCTCGGAGGGAGGGGGCATTGGCACAGATACGCAGTATTTT.

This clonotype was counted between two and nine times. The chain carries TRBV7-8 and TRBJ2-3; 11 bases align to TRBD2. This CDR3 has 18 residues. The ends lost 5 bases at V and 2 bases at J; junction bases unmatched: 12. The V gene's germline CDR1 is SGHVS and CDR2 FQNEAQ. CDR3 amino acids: CASSPGLAGDLFTDTQYF. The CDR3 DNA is TGTGCCAGCAGCCCCGGACTAGCGGGCGATCTTTTCACAGATACGCAGTATTTT.

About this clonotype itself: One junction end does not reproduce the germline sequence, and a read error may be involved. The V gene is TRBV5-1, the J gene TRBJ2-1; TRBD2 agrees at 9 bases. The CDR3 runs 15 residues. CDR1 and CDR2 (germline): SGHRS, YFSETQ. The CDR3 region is CDSSLRTSGYNEQFF. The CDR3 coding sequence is TGCGACAGCAGCTTGCGAACTAGCGGGTACAATGAGCAGTTCTTC.

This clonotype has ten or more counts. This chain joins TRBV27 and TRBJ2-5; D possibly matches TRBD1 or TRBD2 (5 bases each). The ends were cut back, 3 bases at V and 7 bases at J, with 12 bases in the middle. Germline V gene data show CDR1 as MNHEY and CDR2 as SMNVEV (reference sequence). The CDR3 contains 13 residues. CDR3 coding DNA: TGTGCCAGCAGTTTTGGGAGAAGGGGGACCCAGTACTTC. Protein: CASSFGRRGTQYF.